The 19 T cell receptor beta chains given below trace back to one sample, sequenced in a study of cytomegalovirus exposure and HLA in healthy donors. Use of 60 Vbeta and 13 Jbeta primers characterized the PCR. Repertoires were generated with immunoSEQ multiplex PCR, while TCRdb's copy carries only in-frame clones and drops some. The table shows 85,000 to 100,000 clones, with about four fifths occurring only once. The sequenced material came from PBMCs. Receptor source: a young man in good health and CMV-seronegative.

CDR3 region: CSVRQGAAGELFF. CDR3 DNA sequence: TGCAGCGTGCGACAGGGGGCGGCCGGGGAGCTGTTTTTT. V is TRBV29-1 and J is TRBJ2-2, with 10 positions matching TRBD1. CDR1 is SQVTM, CDR2 ANQGSEA, per germline. This CDR3 spans 13 amino acids. The trim removed 6 bases at V and 6 bases at J, leaving 4 bases unmatched.

The chain is built from TRBV14 and TRBJ1-1; D possibly corresponds to TRBD1 (6 bases). This CDR3 is built from 17 residues. V was shortened by 0 bases and J by 1 base, with 15 bases between the two germline ends. CDR1 and CDR2 (germline): SGHDN, FVKESK. For the CDR3, the DNA is TGTGCCAGCAGCCAAGATAATCTAGCAGGGGAGAACACTGAAGCTTTCTTT. Protein: CASSQDNLAGENTEAFF. The full variable domain, in which reference TRBV14 and TRBJ1-1 provide the parts outside the CDR3, is EAGVTQFPSHSVIEKGQTVTLRCDPISGHDNLYWYRRVMGKEIKFLLHFVKESKQDESGMPNNRFLAERTGGTYSTLKVQPAELEDSGVYFCASSQDNLAGENTEAFFGQGTRLTVV.

This chain joins TRBV27 and TRBJ2-1; TRBD2 agrees at 8 bases. This CDR3 spans 16 amino acids. Germline V gene lookup returns CDR1 MNHEY and CDR2 SMNVEV (reference sequence). The ends lost 1 base at V and 5 bases at J; junction bases unmatched: 7. This chain's CDR3 is CASSLFAGGTNNEQFF. The CDR3 region has the DNA TGTGCCAGCAGTTTATTCGCGGGGGGTACCAACAATGAGCAGTTCTTC.

The J gene is TRBJ2-2, the V gene TRBV5-1; 7 bases are shared with TRBD2. The ends lost 5 bases at V and 4 bases at J; junction bases unmatched: 5. Looked up from germline, CDR1 is SGHRS and CDR2 is YFSETQ. The CDR3 covers 14 residues. The CDR3 DNA reads TGCGCCAGCAGGGGGACGGGAGGCACCGGGGAGCTGTTTTTT. Protein: CASRGTGGTGELFF.

This chain uses TRBV19 with TRBJ1-1; perhaps TRBD1 as D (5 bases). This CDR3 is 13 amino acids long. V shed 4 bases and J shed 4 bases, with 10 bases lying between them. Per germline, CDR1 LNHDA and CDR2 SQIVND (reference sequence). The CDR3 loop is CASSRLGGTEAFF. In DNA, the CDR3 is TGTGCCAGTAGTAGGTTGGGGGGCACTGAAGCTTTCTTT.

V and J are TRBV29-1 and TRBJ2-6, with 11 bases lining up with TRBD1. The germline V gene encodes CDR1 SQVTM and CDR2 ANQGSEA. The CDR3 loop spans 11 amino acids. The CDR3 region has the DNA TGCAGGGTGGGACAGGGGGGGGTCCTGACTTTC. It yields the protein CRVGQGGVLTF. Filled out from reference TRBV29-1 and TRBJ2-6, the complete variable domain reads SAVISQKPSRDICQRGTSLTIQCQVDSQVTMMFWYRQQPGQSLTLIATANQGSEATYESGFVIDKFPISRPNLTFSTLTVSNMSPEDSSIYLCRVGQGGVLTFGAGSRLTVL.

This rearrangement joins TRBV7-2 to TRBJ2-1; 8 bases fit TRBD2. Germline lookup yields CDR1 SGHTA and CDR2 FQGNSA. With 5 bases clipped from V and 2 bases from J, the junction kept 2 bases outside the gene matches. The CDR3 extends over 14 amino acids. The CDR3 DNA reads as TGTGCCAGCAGCCCGGGACTAGCCTACAATGAGCAGTTCTTC. It is translated as CASSPGLAYNEQFF.

This clone was counted a few times. The gene calls are TRBV10-3 and TRBJ1-2; 9 nucleotides agree with TRBD1. The V gene's germline CDR1 is ENHRY and CDR2 SYGVKD. The CDR3 length is 16 residues. J lost 0 bases, V lost 4 bases, and 6 bases had no gene match. Written as DNA, the CDR3 is TGTGCCATCAGTGGGGACAGGGCCTTGTCTAACTATGGCTACACCTTC. This gives the protein CAISGDRALSNYGYTF.

The CDR3, as DNA: TGTGCCAGCACAACACAGGGGGAGGGCAATCAGCCCCAGCATTTT. Protein product: CASTTQGEGNQPQHF. This chain uses TRBV6-5 with TRBJ1-5; 8 positions match TRBD1. J gave up 2 bases and V 7 bases, and 7 bases lay outside the gene matches. This CDR3 contains 15 residues. Germline V gives CDR1 MNHEY, CDR2 SVGAGI.

This sequence joins TRBV7-9 and TRBJ2-3; D is ambiguous. Germline V CDR1 and CDR2: SEHNR, FQNEAQ (reference sequence). V lost 5 bases, J lost 6 bases, and 9 bases lay in between. CDR3 size: 12 residues. DNA for the CDR3: TGTGCCAGCAGCCAGTTCATGGATACGCAGTATTTT. It translates to CASSQFMDTQYF.

This sequence joins TRBV6-5 and TRBJ1-3; 9 positions match TRBD1. The CDR3 covers 13 residues. The V segment lost 8 bases and the J segment 4 bases; nucleotides outside the gene matches: 3. In germline, CDR1 is MNHEY, CDR2 SVGAGI. CDR3 region: CASWDRVGNTIYF. Written as DNA, the CDR3 is TGTGCCAGCTGGGACAGGGTGGGAAACACCATATATTTT.

This chain links TRBV5-4 with TRBJ1-2; D might be TRBD1 (5 bases). The CDR3 sequence is 15 residues long. Trimming removed 4 bases from V and 2 bases from J, with 15 bases in between. Germline assignment: CDR1 SGHNT and CDR2 YYREEE (reference sequence). The CDR3 bases are TGTGCCAGCAGCGGAACACCGGGGGGGAACTATGGCTACACCTTC. Amino acids: CASSGTPGGNYGYTF.

This clone showed up just once. This chain connects TRBV6-4 to TRBJ2-1, with D possibly TRBD1 on 5 matching bases. Germline CDR1 is MRHNA and CDR2 is SNTAGT. This CDR3 is 18 amino acids long. Trimming removed 4 bases from V and 1 base from J, with 20 bases in between. CDR3 nucleotide sequence: TGTGCCAGCAGTGCATTTAGGGGTGTCGGTGCGTCCTACAATGAGCAGTTCTTC. Amino acids: CASSAFRGVGASYNEQFF.

V gene TRBV2 combines with J gene TRBJ1-5; TRBD1 matches 11 bases. V shed 3 bases and J 6 bases; nucleotides not matched to a gene: 4. Looked up from germline, CDR1 is SNHLY and CDR2 is FYNNEI. The CDR3 is 15 amino acids. The CDR3 loop is CASSDWTGGVQPQHF. The CDR3 DNA reads as TGTGCCAGCAGTGACTGGACAGGGGGCGTTCAGCCCCAGCATTTT.

The chain has TRBV5-1 and TRBJ1-2, with 10 bases aligning to TRBD1. The CDR3 totals 15 residues. Losses at the gene ends were 4 bases for V and 8 bases for J; bases not matched to a gene: 11. The germline gives CDR1 SGHRS, CDR2 YFSETQ. This CDR3 reads CASSRPQTGGKGYTF. CDR3 DNA sequence: TGCGCCAGCAGCCGACCCCAGACAGGGGGCAAGGGCTACACCTTC.

The gene calls are TRBV5-1 and TRBJ2-7; 9 nucleotides line up with TRBD2. The CDR3 extends over 13 amino acids. Germline V gives CDR1 SGHRS, CDR2 YFSETQ. The ends lost 2 bases at V and 6 bases at J; junction bases unmatched: 3. The CDR3 DNA is TGCGCCAGCAGCTTAATTAGCGGGAGCGAGCAGTACTTC. It translates to CASSLISGSEQYF.

This chain uses TRBV29-1 with TRBJ2-5, with TRBD1 matching over 7 bases. With V trimmed by 0 bases and J by 3 bases, 4 bases remained unmatched. Per the germline V gene, CDR1 is SQVTM and CDR2 is ANQGSEA. This CDR3 comprises 14 residues. The CDR3 DNA follows: TGCAGCGTTGAAGACACTGGGACAGAAGAGACCCAGTACTTC. As protein: CSVEDTGTEETQYF.

The chain carries TRBV27 and TRBJ1-2; TRBD1 agrees at 10 bases. Germline CDR1 and CDR2: MNHEY and SMNVEV (reference sequence). CDR3 length: 13 residues. V gave up 5 bases and J gave up 7 bases; unmatched junction bases: 4. CDR3 coding DNA: TGTGCCAGCAGTGACAGGGGGCGAGGTGGCTACACCTTC. The encoded protein is CASSDRGRGGYTF.

The V call is TRBV5-4, the J call TRBJ2-7; 14 positions match TRBD2. V gave up 4 bases and J gave up 2 bases; unmatched junction bases: 2. The CDR3 is 15 amino acids. CDR1 and CDR2 (germline): SGHNT, YYREEE (reference sequence). In DNA form, the CDR3 reads TGTGCCAGCAGCGGGGGACTAGCGGGAGCCTACGAGCAGTACTTC. Residues: CASSGGLAGAYEQYF.